The 30 T cell receptor beta chains presented below share a single source sample, sequenced in a study of tumor-infiltrating lymphocytes in localized non-small cell lung cancer. Data came from immunoSEQ multiplex PCR; TCRdb stores just in-frame clones and leaves some out. The table shows some 11,000 clones, with 76% occurring only once. Sequencing was carried out using uninvolved lung tissue not adjacent to the tumor. These receptors originate from a human donor with non-small cell lung cancer.

The CDR3 reads CASSEETTGTNYGYTF. CDR3 nucleotides: TGTGCCAGCAGTGAAGAAACGACAGGGACCAACTATGGCTACACCTTC. The gene calls are TRBV6-1 and TRBJ1-2; 7 nucleotides line up with TRBD1. The junction had 7 bases not matched to a gene; V was cut back by 1 base and J by 2 bases. The length of the CDR3 is 16 residues. Germline CDR1 reads MNHNS; CDR2 reads SASEGT.

This chain connects TRBV2 to TRBJ2-7, with 16 bases lining up with TRBD2. CDR1 and CDR2 from the germline V gene are SNHLY and FYNNEI. V dropped 7 bases and J dropped 2; count of bases not matched to a gene: 5. CDR3 length equals 16 residues. Here the CDR3 reads CASKRGTSGGAYEQYF. The CDR3 bases are TGTGCCAGCAAAAGAGGGACTAGCGGGGGGGCCTACGAGCAGTACTTC.

The V and J genes are TRBV9 and TRBJ2-3, with 10 bases lining up with TRBD2. Germline V lookup: CDR1 SGDLS, CDR2 YYNGEE. The V and J ends lost 0 bases and 5 bases, in that order; junction bases with no gene match: 9. The CDR3 covers 17 residues. The CDR3 nucleotides are TGTGCCAGCAGCGTAGATGATAGCGGGGGGCGAGGAGATACGCAGTATTTT. This translates into CASSVDDSGGRGDTQYF.

The gene calls are TRBV7-3 and TRBJ2-3, with 10 positions matching TRBD2. This CDR3 has 15 residues. Germline-derived CDR1 and CDR2 are SGHTA and FQGTGA. The V gene end was trimmed by 3 bases and the J gene end by 3 bases; junction bases not matched to a gene: 3. The CDR3 DNA sequence: TGTGCCAGCAGCTTTCCGGGACTAGCGACAGATACGCAGTATTTT. Translation gives CASSFPGLATDTQYF. Using reference TRBV7-3 and TRBJ2-3 for the parts outside the CDR3, the full variable domain is GAGVSQTPSNKVTEKGKYVELRCDPISGHTALYWYRQSLGQGPEFLIYFQGTGAADDSGLPNDRFFAVRPEGSVSTLKIQRTERGDSAVYLCASSFPGLATDTQYFGPGTRLTVL.

The chain is built from TRBV6-5 and TRBJ2-2; 12 nucleotides align to TRBD2. Losses at the gene ends were 7 bases for V and 6 bases for J; bases not matched to a gene: 3. The length of the CDR3 is 14 residues. CDR1 is MNHEY and CDR2 is SVGAGI in the germline V gene. The DNA for the CDR3 is TGTGCCAGCAAGGCTAGCGGGGGGGCCGGGGAGCTGTTTTTT. It translates to CASKASGGAGELFF.

The V gene is TRBV7-3, the J gene TRBJ2-5, with D possibly called TRBD1 or TRBD2 (7 bases each). This CDR3 is 16 amino acids long. Trimming cost V 1 base and J 5 bases, with 17 bases left between them. The germline V gene encodes CDR1 SGHTA and CDR2 FQGTGA. The CDR3 region is CASSLNRVQGGETQYF. The CDR3 coding sequence is TGTGCCAGCAGCTTAAACCGAGTCCAGGGGGGGGAGACCCAGTACTTC.

This clone has a handful of counts. The genes are TRBV2 and TRBJ1-1; possibly TRBD1 for D (6 bases). The CDR3 runs 13 residues. The V gene lost 8 bases and the J gene lost 7 bases, with 17 bases spanning the gap. Per germline, CDR1 SNHLY and CDR2 FYNNEI. The CDR3: CASDDRRVNEAFF. CDR3 DNA: TGTGCCAGCGATGACAGGAGGGTAAATGAAGCTTTCTTT. Together with reference TRBV2 and TRBJ1-1, the CDR3 gives the full variable domain: EPEVTQTPSHQVTQMGQEVILRCVPISNHLYFYWYRQILGQKVEFLVSFYNNEISEKSEIFDDQFSVERPDGSNFTLKIRSTKLEDSAMYFCASDDRRVNEAFFGQGTRLTVV.

The chain is built from TRBV6-6 and TRBJ2-7, with TRBD2 as a possible D gene (5 bases). Trimming cost V 4 bases and J 3 bases, with 16 bases left between them. Germline CDR1 and CDR2: MNHNY and SVGAGI (reference sequence). This CDR3 has 15 amino acids. Here the CDR3 reads CASSLFRTGLYEQYF. In DNA form, the CDR3 reads TGTGCCAGCAGTTTGTTCCGGACCGGACTCTACGAGCAGTACTTC.

This chain links TRBV6-1 with TRBJ1-6; D remains unclear. Per germline, CDR1 MNHNS and CDR2 SASEGT. There are 14 residues in the CDR3. Trimming left V 6 bases short and J 4 bases short, with 10 bases between. The CDR3 nucleotides read TGTGCCAGCAGGCTTCGGGTGTATAATTCACCCCTCCACTTT. It codes for CASRLRVYNSPLHF.

The CDR3 protein is CASSIGGSWLFF. The CDR3 nucleotides read TGTGCCAGTAGTATAGGGGGTAGTTGGCTGTTTTTT. The chain recombines TRBV19 with TRBJ2-2, with D uncertain. V gave up 1 base and J gave up 13 bases, with 10 bases separating them. CDR1 is LNHDA and CDR2 is SQIVND in the germline V gene (reference sequence). The CDR3 is 12 amino acids.

The rearrangement uses TRBV6-5 and TRBJ2-7; TRBD1 is a possible D gene (5 bases). In germline, CDR1 is MNHEY, CDR2 SVGAGI. Trimming cost V 6 bases and J 0 bases, with 9 bases left between them. CDR3 length: 13 amino acids. The CDR3 DNA sequence: TGTGCCAGCAGCCGGACAAACTCCTACGAGCAGTACTTC. Residues: CASSRTNSYEQYF.

This clone ranks as medium-sized. The chain combines TRBV9 with TRBJ1-5; TRBD1 aligns across 11 bases. Per the germline V gene, CDR1 is SGDLS and CDR2 is YYNGEE. V shed 3 bases, J shed 6 bases, and the junction held 5 bases outside the gene matches. The CDR3 runs 15 residues. The CDR3 region has the DNA TGTGCCAGCAGCGCCGGACAGGGGGCACGTCAGCCCCAGCATTTT. This gives the protein CASSAGQGARQPQHF.

The rearrangement uses TRBV29-1 and TRBJ1-2; D uncertain. The CDR3 extends over 10 amino acids. Germline-derived CDR1 and CDR2 are SQVTM and ANQGSEA. Trimming removed 8 bases from V and 5 bases from J, with 9 bases in between. CDR3 protein: CSIEAYGYTF. As DNA, the CDR3 is TGCAGCATCGAGGCGTATGGCTACACCTTC.

CDR3 in amino acids: CASSYSRWSVAEQFF. DNA of the CDR3: TGTGCCAGCAGTTACTCGAGATGGTCTGTTGCGGAGCAGTTCTTC. The rearrangement uses TRBV6-5 and TRBJ2-1, with D hard to call. The germline CDR1 and CDR2 sequences are MNHEY and SVGAGI. This CDR3 contains 15 residues. V was pared by 0 bases and J by 10 bases, with 16 bases between.

The genes are TRBV2 and TRBJ2-7, with TRBD2 matching over 9 bases. The germline V gene encodes CDR1 SNHLY and CDR2 FYNNEI. The V gene end was trimmed by 6 bases and the J gene end by 1 base; junction bases not matched to a gene: 4. The CDR3 consists of 14 residues. Written as DNA, the CDR3 is TGTGCCAGCAGCCTAGCGGGAACGTCCTACGAGCAGTACTTC. Translated: CASSLAGTSYEQYF.

The chain carries TRBV30 and TRBJ2-3; TRBD2 aligns across 10 bases. Germline CDR1 is GTSNPN and CDR2 is SVGIG (reference sequence). The CDR3 consists of 19 residues. V shed 1 base, J shed 1 base, and the junction held 14 bases outside the gene matches. The CDR3 loop reads CAWSGGTSEKLLGTDTQYF. CDR3 DNA sequence: TGTGCCTGGAGTGGCGGGACTAGCGAAAAGTTGCTTGGCACAGATACGCAGTATTTT.

The rearrangement links TRBV5-4 to TRBJ1-6, with 8 nucleotides matching TRBD1. The length of the CDR3 is 17 residues. The germline V gene has CDR1 SGHNT and CDR2 YYREEE (reference sequence). V was clipped by 4 bases and J by 0 bases; unmatched bases: 6. The CDR3 reads CASSRGQGSSYNSPLHF. The CDR3 nucleotides are TGTGCCAGCAGCCGTGGACAGGGAAGCTCCTATAATTCACCCCTCCACTTT.

This sequence joins TRBV29-1 and TRBJ2-3; TRBD2 matches 8 bases. The CDR3 runs 18 residues. Losses at the gene ends were 4 bases for V and 5 bases for J; bases not matched to a gene: 20. Per the germline V gene, CDR1 is SQVTM and CDR2 is ANQGSEA. The CDR3 reads CSVVTSGLAGREGDTQYF. DNA of the CDR3: TGCAGCGTTGTTACGTCTGGCCTAGCGGGTCGGGAGGGAGATACGCAGTATTTT.

This clone was seen a few times. The chain joins TRBV4-1 to TRBJ2-7, with D unclear. In germline, CDR1 is MGHRA, CDR2 YSYEKL. CDR3 length: 15 amino acids. Trimming shortened V by 0 bases and J by 9 bases, and 18 bases separated the two germline ends. Here the CDR3 DNA reads TGCGCCAGCAGCCAAGATGTTGGGTATATTGGTCGGCAGTACTTC. This sequence encodes CASSQDVGYIGRQYF.

A single count supports this clone. The CDR3 DNA follows: TGCGCCAGCAGCCAGGGGCAGGGGAAAGGACAGCCCCAGCATTTT. This encodes CASSQGQGKGQPQHF. The chain couples TRBV4-1 to TRBJ1-5; D may be TRBD1 (6 bases). Germline V CDR1 and CDR2: MGHRA, YSYEKL. CDR3 length: 15 residues. V lost 3 bases and J 7 bases, leaving 16 bases between the germline ends.

This clone showed up just once. At one of its ends the junction is not consistent with the germline gene, which may arise from a read error. The rearrangement uses TRBV7-7 and TRBJ2-5, with 7 bases matching TRBD2. The germline V gene encodes CDR1 SSHAT and CDR2 FNYEAQ (reference sequence). The CDR3 length is 17 residues. CDR3 sequence (DNA): TGTGCTAGCAGCTCCGGAGCGGGACCCCGTTTCCAAGAGACCCAGTACTTC. It translates to CASSSGAGPRFQETQYF.

The chain couples TRBV5-1 to TRBJ2-3, with TRBD2 as a possible D gene (6 bases). Germline values: CDR1 SGHRS, CDR2 YFSETQ. The ends were cut back, 3 bases at V and 1 base at J, with 18 bases in the middle. This CDR3 spans 17 amino acids. DNA of the CDR3: TGCGCCAGCAGCTCGGGGCTAGCGTACGGCGGCACAGATACGCAGTATTTT. Translation: CASSSGLAYGGTDTQYF.

The chain uses TRBV30 and TRBJ2-1; 10 bases match TRBD2. This CDR3 is built from 15 residues. Germline trimming cut 0 bases from V and 8 bases from J; bases unmatched to any gene: 7. Germline CDR1 is GTSNPN and CDR2 is SVGIG (reference sequence). CDR3 in amino acids: CAWSVAGGQGDEQFF. For the CDR3, the DNA is TGTGCCTGGAGTGTAGCGGGGGGGCAGGGGGATGAGCAGTTCTTC.

This rearrangement joins TRBV27 to TRBJ1-4; D is perhaps TRBD1 (5 bases). There are 20 residues in the CDR3. Germline values: CDR1 MNHEY, CDR2 SMNVEV (reference sequence). The V and J ends lost 6 bases and 2 bases respectively, with 28 bases between them. The CDR3 DNA sequence: TGTGCCAGCAGCTCACTCGACATGGCCGCAGGGACGGGTACTAATGAAAAACTGTTTTTT. Residues: CASSSLDMAAGTGTNEKLFF.

This clone appeared a few times. The V call is TRBV5-1, the J call TRBJ2-2; weak D call: TRBD1 (5 bases). V lost 4 bases and J 7 bases, leaving 14 bases between the germline ends. The CDR3 runs to 14 residues. Germline V gives CDR1 SGHRS, CDR2 YFSETQ. The DNA of the CDR3 is TGCGCCAGCAGCATAGGGGTGGCTGGCGGGGAGCTGTTTTTT. This gives the protein CASSIGVAGGELFF.

V usage is TRBV30 and J usage is TRBJ1-2; D gene unclear. Germline V gene sequence: CDR1 GTSNPN, CDR2 SVGIG (reference sequence). With 8 bases removed from V and 3 bases from J, the gap between germline ends came to 13 bases. This CDR3 spans 12 amino acids. CDR3 amino acids: CARGDSDYGYTF. The CDR3 DNA is TGTGCCCGAGGAGATTCGGACTATGGCTACACCTTC.

The J gene is TRBJ2-2, the V gene TRBV10-1; no clear D gene. V dropped 5 bases and J dropped 4 bases, with 5 bases sitting between them. Germline V gene lookup returns CDR1 WNHNN and CDR2 SYGVQD (reference sequence). This CDR3 has 12 residues. The DNA for the CDR3 is TGCGCCAGCAGTTTGGGCACCGGGGAGCTGTTTTTT. This codes for CASSLGTGELFF.

The chain carries TRBV6-5 and TRBJ2-7; the match to TRBD2 covers 9 bases. J gave up 0 bases and V 2 bases, and 5 bases lay outside the gene matches. The CDR3 spans 16 residues. Germline V CDR1 and CDR2: MNHEY, SVGAGI. Written as DNA, the CDR3 is TGTGCCAGCAGTTACATAGCGGGAGTTAACTCCTACGAGCAGTACTTC. Translating gives CASSYIAGVNSYEQYF.

The chain has TRBV19 and TRBJ2-1; 11 bases line up with TRBD2. The CDR3 spans 15 residues. V dropped 7 bases and J dropped 3; count of bases not matched to a gene: 5. Looked up from germline, CDR1 is LNHDA and CDR2 is SQIVND (reference sequence). CDR3 sequence (DNA): TGTGCCAGTACCCGGGGGACTAGCGGCTACAATGAGCAGTTCTTC. Translated: CASTRGTSGYNEQFF.

The chain employs TRBV28 and TRBJ2-2; D may be TRBD2 (6 bases). Trimming removed 6 bases from V and 5 bases from J, with 28 bases in between. The CDR3 is 19 residues long. Per the germline V gene, CDR1 is MDHEN and CDR2 is SYDVKM. The CDR3 is CASRGRNPGGGASTGELFF. CDR3 nucleotides: TGTGCCAGCAGAGGACGCAACCCGGGCGGAGGGGCATCAACCGGGGAGCTGTTTTTT. The full variable domain, completed using reference TRBV28 and TRBJ2-2, is DVKVTQSSRYLVKRTGEKVFLECVQDMDHENMFWYRQDPGLGLRLIYFSYDVKMKEKGDIPEGYSVSREKKERFSLILESASTNQTSMYLCASRGRNPGGGASTGELFFGEGSRLTVL.